The T cell receptor beta chain under discussion was sequenced for a study of cytotoxic CD8 clonotypes in ibrutinib-treated CLL. Study details: The patients, some 12 relapsed/refractory and fewer than 16 treatment-naive, included about 17 who were IGHV unmutated. Study-wide findings and caveats: Baseline-level clonality went beyond age-matched healthy donors and moved in step with circulating CD8+ T-cell counts. On treatment, the uncommon public clonotypes contracted or remained stable.

Trimming cost V 8 bases and J 10 bases, with 23 bases left between them. The CDR3 sequence is 14 residues long. Germline V lookup: CDR1 SNHLY, CDR2 FYNNEI. Turning to this clone: Its antigen remains unidentified.

Investigators sought sequencing depths of between 1 in 200,000 and 1 in 1 million T cells. The protocol was immunoSEQ multiplex PCR, while the TCRdb copy is restricted to in-frame clones and leaves out a portion. This repertoire shows over 140,000 clones, more than 70% found once; its top ten account for 6% to 9.5%. The TCR was taken from a human donor with chronic lymphocytic leukemia. The J gene is TRBJ1-1, the V gene TRBV2; TRBD1 is a possible D gene (6 bases). Specimen: PBMCs, collected after 36 months of ibrutinib treatment. CDR3 loop: CASGQGTANTGAFF. The CDR3 nucleotides read TGTGCCAGCGGCCAGGGGACGGCGAATACCGGAGCTTTCTTT.